This T cell receptor beta chain was captured by sequencing in a study of blood T cells in healthy people across ages. V was clipped by 0 bases and J by 2 bases, with 9 bases between them. The CDR3 contains 14 residues. Germline assignment: CDR1 DFQATT and CDR2 SNEGSKA (reference sequence). Together with a sample-barcoded 5' primer, a J-beta primer mix was included in a second PCR lasting 7 to 11 cycles. From the 5' RACE reads, TCRdb called clonotypes with MiXCR, one entry per CDR3 protein. The table has almost 1 million distinct CDR3 sequences, roughly 47% seen once. A few counts support this clonotype.

J is TRBJ2-3 and V is TRBV20-1; maybe TRBD2 (6 bases). Specimen: blood. The TCR comes from a woman aged 55-70 years in good health. The CDR3 bases are TGCAGTGCTAGAGATAGCGGTGACACAGATACGCAGTATTTT. It yields the protein CSARDSGDTDTQYF.